The 25 T cell receptor beta chains given below trace back to one sample, sequenced in a study of blood T cell repertoires in COVID-19. Profiling relied on immunoSEQ multiplex PCR, and the TCRdb table lists in-frame clones only, not all of them. The table lists 200,000 or so clones, around four fifths of them singletons. Material: peripheral blood. These receptors originate from a woman of 80 years or more with COVID-19, enrolled during active disease.

This clone showed up just a few times. The J gene is TRBJ1-1, the V gene TRBV5-3; the D is unclear. TRBV5-3 is classed as an ORF, of uncertain function. CDR3 length equals 16 residues. V was shortened by 3 bases and J by 0 bases, with 15 bases between the two germline ends. CDR3 in DNA: TGTGCCAGAAGCTCAACCCCAGGATTCATGAACACTGAAGCTTTCTTT. It translates to CARSSTPGFMNTEAFF.

The V call is TRBV6-1, the J call TRBJ1-1; D possibly corresponds to TRBD1 (5 bases). Germline V CDR1 and CDR2: MNHNS, SASEGT. The CDR3 runs 17 residues. V lost 0 bases and J lost 0, with 14 bases in between. As DNA, the CDR3 is TGTGCCAGCAGTGAAGCGGGCGGGGCAGGAATGAACACTGAAGCTTTCTTT. It encodes CASSEAGGAGMNTEAFF.

The J gene is TRBJ1-4, the V gene TRBV5-4; D not certain. Germline CDR1 is SGHNT and CDR2 is YYREEE (reference sequence). Trimming removed 0 bases at V and 8 bases at J, with 11 bases between. The CDR3 contains 14 residues. The CDR3 loop reads CASSLAGVGEKLFF. The CDR3 nucleotides read TGTGCCAGCAGCTTGGCCGGGGTGGGGGAAAAACTGTTTTTT.

This chain connects TRBV5-1 to TRBJ1-1; TRBD1 is a possible D gene (5 bases). This CDR3 comprises 14 residues. V was clipped by 4 bases and J by 0 bases, with 10 bases between them. Per the germline V gene, CDR1 is SGHRS and CDR2 is YFSETQ. The CDR3 reads CASSPGFLNTEAFF. The CDR3 DNA is TGCGCCAGCAGCCCAGGGTTCCTGAACACTGAAGCTTTCTTT.

The genes are TRBV2 and TRBJ1-1, with 8 bases that match TRBD1. The ends lost 6 bases at V and 5 bases at J; junction bases unmatched: 8. CDR3 length: 14 amino acids. CDR1 and CDR2 from the germline V gene are SNHLY and FYNNEI. The CDR3 sequence: CASRRTGLGTEAFF. The CDR3 DNA follows: TGTGCCAGCAGAAGGACAGGGCTTGGGACTGAAGCTTTCTTT. The full variable domain, with the rest looked up from reference TRBV2 and TRBJ1-1, is EPEVTQTPSHQVTQMGQEVILRCVPISNHLYFYWYRQILGQKVEFLVSFYNNEISEKSEIFDDQFSVERPDGSNFTLKIRSTKLEDSAMYFCASRRTGLGTEAFFGQGTRLTVV.

The rearrangement links TRBV5-1 to TRBJ1-3; D unresolved. V dropped 0 bases and J dropped 0 bases, with 13 bases sitting between them. Germline CDR1 is SGHRS and CDR2 is YFSETQ. This CDR3 is 17 amino acids long. The CDR3 reads CASSLGPHGSSGNTIYF. CDR3 coding DNA: TGCGCCAGCAGCTTGGGCCCTCATGGTAGCTCTGGAAACACCATATATTTT.

The chain joins TRBV9 to TRBJ1-6; D is uncertain. The CDR3 is 15 residues long. Deletions cut 2 bases from V and 9 bases from J, with 15 bases between. Germline V gene lookup returns CDR1 SGDLS and CDR2 YYNGEE. As DNA, the CDR3 is TGTGCCAGCAGCGTCGAGGACTCCTCGGGTTCACCCCTCCACTTT. Translation: CASSVEDSSGSPLHF.

This chain uses TRBV7-2 with TRBJ1-2; D is possibly TRBD1 (5 bases). This CDR3 has 14 amino acids. Germline loops: CDR1 SGHTA, CDR2 FQGNSA. V lost 5 bases to trimming and J lost 5 bases, with 15 bases between them. The CDR3 region is CASSVSPEGYGYTF. CDR3 nucleotides: TGTGCCAGCAGCGTCAGCCCGGAGGGGTATGGCTACACCTTC.

In this sample, this clone turned up a few times. The chain has TRBV6-5 and TRBJ1-5, with 7 bases that match TRBD1. Germline CDR1 and CDR2: MNHEY and SVGAGI. The CDR3 covers 14 residues. The J segment lost 9 bases and the V segment lost 4 bases, leaving 9 bases of the junction unmatched. The CDR3 sequence is CASSSDRNQGPQHF. The CDR3 nucleotides read TGTGCCAGCAGTTCGGACAGGAACCAGGGGCCCCAGCATTTT.

The chain has TRBV7-2 and TRBJ1-2; TRBD1 matches 9 bases. Germline CDR1 is SGHTA and CDR2 is FQGNSA. The trim removed 0 bases at V and 8 bases at J, leaving 7 bases unmatched. The CDR3 sequence is 15 residues long. CDR3 protein: CASSLAGQGGWGYTF. CDR3 nucleotide sequence: TGTGCCAGCAGCTTAGCGGGACAGGGAGGCTGGGGCTACACCTTC.

This chain connects TRBV7-9 to TRBJ1-1; D perhaps matches TRBD1 (6 bases). The CDR3 runs 13 residues. Trimming took 1 base from V and 5 from J, leaving 8 bases between them. Germline lookup yields CDR1 SEHNR and CDR2 FQNEAQ (reference sequence). This chain's CDR3 is CASSLDTGTEAFF. The CDR3 bases are TGTGCCAGCAGCTTAGATACAGGGACTGAAGCTTTCTTT.

The chain is built from TRBV28 and TRBJ1-1, with TRBD1 identical over 9 bases. Trimming took 3 bases from V and 1 from J; bases not matched to a gene: 12. Germline V gives CDR1 MDHEN, CDR2 SYDVKM. The CDR3 consists of 18 residues. The CDR3 region is CASSLITGGGVPNTEAFF. CDR3 nucleotide sequence: TGTGCCAGCAGTTTGATTACAGGGGGCGGAGTACCGAACACTGAAGCTTTCTTT.

The chain combines TRBV29-1 with TRBJ1-1; TRBD1 agrees at 7 bases. The germline CDR1 and CDR2 sequences are SQVTM and ANQGSEA. Trimming took 6 bases from V and 5 from J; bases not matched to a gene: 12. This CDR3 region has 14 residues. The CDR3 bases are TGCAGCGTGACAGGGACTTCCCTTGGGACTGAAGCTTTCTTT. Its protein product is CSVTGTSLGTEAFF.

V is TRBV28 and J is TRBJ1-1; unclear D gene. CDR1 and CDR2 from the germline V gene are MDHEN and SYDVKM. V lost 6 bases to trimming and J lost 4 bases, with 12 bases between them. CDR3 length: 13 amino acids. CDR3 coding DNA: TGTGCCAGCAGCTTGGTCGGAGGCACTGAAGCTTTCTTT. Translation gives CASSLVGGTEAFF.

V usage is TRBV7-9 and J usage is TRBJ2-3; 8 bases line up with TRBD2. There are 16 residues in the CDR3. CDR1 SEHNR and CDR2 FQNEAQ come from the germline V gene (reference sequence). V shed 1 base and J 2 bases; nucleotides not matched to a gene: 5. CDR3 bases: TGTGCCAGCAGCTTAGGGATTAGCGGGATCACAGATACGCAGTATTTT. Translated: CASSLGISGITDTQYF.

The rearrangement joins TRBV5-1 to TRBJ1-1; 7 bases are shared with TRBD1. This CDR3 is built from 20 residues. J gave up 4 bases and V 0 bases, and 21 bases lay outside the gene matches. Germline CDR1 SGHRS, CDR2 YFSETQ. CDR3 sequence reads: CASSLDPTGTANPRSTEAFF. CDR3 coding DNA: TGCGCCAGCAGCTTGGACCCAACCGGGACAGCTAACCCGAGGTCCACTGAAGCTTTCTTT. The entire variable domain, with the rest obtained from reference TRBV5-1 and TRBJ1-1, is as follows: KAGVTQTPRYLIKTRGQQVTLSCSPISGHRSVSWYQQTPGQGLQFLFEYFSETQRNKGNFPGRFSGRQFSNSRSEMNVSTLELGDSALYLCASSLDPTGTANPRSTEAFFGQGTRLTVV.

This clone was counted a single time. J is TRBJ1-1 and V is TRBV30; D not resolved. This CDR3 has 14 amino acids. V was trimmed by 7 bases and J by 1 base, leaving 16 bases between them. Germline lookup yields CDR1 GTSNPN and CDR2 SVGIG (reference sequence). Here the CDR3 DNA reads TGTGCCTCTACTGTAGACATACGGAACACTGAAGCTTTCTTT. Translating gives CASTVDIRNTEAFF.

This clone appeared a single time. V is TRBV7-6 and J is TRBJ1-5, with D perhaps matching TRBD1 (5 bases). CDR1 and CDR2 from the germline V gene are SGHVS and FNYEAQ. The CDR3 totals 14 residues. Trimming left V 5 bases short and J 0 bases short, with 8 bases between. CDR3 residues: CASSPQGSNQPQHF. CDR3 DNA sequence: TGTGCCAGCAGCCCTCAGGGTAGCAATCAGCCCCAGCATTTT.

The rearrangement uses TRBV19 and TRBJ2-3; maybe TRBD2 (6 bases). Trimming stripped 8 bases from V and 0 bases from J, with 15 bases between. The CDR3 covers 15 residues. Germline-derived CDR1 and CDR2 are LNHDA and SQIVND (reference sequence). The CDR3 coding sequence is TGTGCCAGTCAAGGGACGGGACTGAGCACAGATACGCAGTATTTT. This sequence encodes CASQGTGLSTDTQYF. The whole variable domain, filled in from reference TRBV19 and TRBJ2-3, reads DGGITQSPKYLFRKEGQNVTLSCEQNLNHDAMYWYRQDPGQGLRLIYYSQIVNDFQKGDIAEGYSVSREKKESFPLTVTSAQKNPTAFYLCASQGTGLSTDTQYFGPGTRLTVL.

This chain uses TRBV27 with TRBJ1-5; 10 nucleotides agree with TRBD1. Trimming at V came to 6 bases and at J to 4 bases, leaving 9 bases not matched to a gene. The germline V gene has CDR1 MNHEY and CDR2 SMNVEV (reference sequence). The length of the CDR3 is 16 residues. This CDR3 is CASSSGGTGENQPQHF. The CDR3 DNA sequence: TGTGCCAGCAGCTCCGGCGGGACAGGGGAAAATCAGCCCCAGCATTTT.

J is TRBJ1-3 and V is TRBV12-3 or TRBV12-4; D uncertain. V was shortened by 6 bases and J by 2 bases, with 5 bases between the two germline ends. The CDR3 is 12 amino acids. This CDR3 reads CASSPAGNTIYF. The CDR3 DNA is TGTGCCAGCAGCCCCGCTGGAAACACCATATATTTT.

CDR3 sequence reads: CASRRQGSYEQYV. The DNA for the CDR3 is TGTGCCAGCAGAAGACAGGGGTCCTACGAGCAGTACGTC. The chain employs TRBV6-4 and TRBJ2-7; 8 bases match TRBD1. Trimming removed 6 bases from V and 1 base from J; junction bases left unmatched: 2. Per the germline V gene, CDR1 is MRHNA and CDR2 is SNTAGT. The CDR3 is 13 residues long.

This clone was detected only a few times. This chain links TRBV6-5 with TRBJ1-3; TRBD1 agrees at 9 bases. Looked up from germline, CDR1 is MNHEY and CDR2 is SVGAGI. This CDR3 is 15 amino acids long. With V trimmed by 6 bases and J by 0 bases, 3 bases remained unmatched. The CDR3 reads CASRGQGISGNTIYF. The CDR3 nucleotides read TGTGCCAGCAGGGGACAGGGTATCTCTGGAAACACCATATATTTT.

The V and J genes are TRBV14 and TRBJ2-3; D might be TRBD2 (5 bases). CDR1 is SGHDN, CDR2 FVKESK, per germline. The CDR3 contains 14 residues. V dropped 1 base and J dropped 0 bases, with 5 bases sitting between them. The CDR3 spells CASSQGESTDTQYF. In DNA form, the CDR3 reads TGTGCCAGCAGCCAAGGGGAGAGCACAGATACGCAGTATTTT.

V gene TRBV6-6 combines with J gene TRBJ1-2; D remains ambiguous. The germline V gene has CDR1 MNHNY and CDR2 SVGAGI (reference sequence). The CDR3 totals 14 residues. V was shortened by 4 bases and J by 1 base, with 10 bases between the two germline ends. CDR3 coding DNA: TGTGCCAGCAGTTCCGTGGAGGGTAACTATGGCTACACCTTC. Encoded protein: CASSSVEGNYGYTF.